These T cell receptor beta chains were read from a single sample in a study. From the RT-PCR reads, TCRdb called clonotypes with MiXCR, one entry per CDR3 protein. The repertoire has about 680,000 distinct CDR3 sequences, about 14% of them found once; the top ten carry just over 3.5%. The sequencing input was memory CD4+ T cells from blood. These receptors were obtained from a female donor in good health, serving as a healthy control. CDR3s include the opening cysteine and the closing phenylalanine or tryptophan. Fields, in order: D gene, clone size, J gene, V gene, CDR3 DNA, CDR3 protein. A D gene is named only where the DNA matches it firmly. Clone size is shown for a subset of rows, as once, few, many or a class of expanded clone.

D: NA; size: few; J: TRBJ2-7; V: TRBV20-1; DNA: TGCAGTGCTAGAAGGGACCGGGTCCCCTACGAGCAGTACTTC; CDR3: CSARRDRVPYEQYF
D: NA; size: few; J: TRBJ1-5; V: TRBV6-1; DNA: TGTGCCAGCAGGGGCGGGGTAGATCAGCCCCAGCATTTT; CDR3: CASRGGVDQPQHF
D: TRBD2; size: many; J: TRBJ2-3; V: TRBV20-1; DNA: TGCAGTGCTAGACAATTCACTAGCGGAAGCACAGATACGCAGTATTTT; CDR3: CSARQFTSGSTDTQYF
D: NA; size: few; J: TRBJ2-3; V: TRBV4-1; DNA: TGCGCCAGCAGCCAAGATCCCCAAGGGGGGGCCGCCAGCACAGATACGCAGTATTTT; CDR3: CASSQDPQGGAASTDTQYF
D: TRBD1; size: many; J: TRBJ2-1; V: TRBV27; DNA: TGTGCCAGCTATATTGCCGGGACAGGGAAGAACAATGAGCAGTTCTTC; CDR3: CASYIAGTGKNNEQFF
D: NA; size: many; J: TRBJ2-3; V: TRBV29-1; DNA: TGCAGCGTTGCCATTGGGGGCACAGATACGCAGTATTTT; CDR3: CSVAIGGTDTQYF
D: NA; size: few; J: TRBJ2-5; V: TRBV5-1; DNA: TGCGCCAGCAGCTTGGCTTTGGCGTCCCAAGAGACCCAGTACTTC; CDR3: CASSLALASQETQYF
D: TRBD1; size: many; J: TRBJ1-6; V: TRBV28; DNA: TGTGCCAGCAGCCGAGGACAGGGGAATTCACCCCTCCACTTT; CDR3: CASSRGQGNSPLHF
D: NA; size: many; J: TRBJ2-6; V: TRBV23-1; DNA: TGCGCCAGCAAGAGGGCCCTATGGGCTGGGGCCAACGTCCTGACTTTC; CDR3: CASKRALWAGANVLTF
D: NA; size: many; J: TRBJ1-2; V: TRBV12-3/TRBV12-4; DNA: TGTGCCAGCAGTGTTCCCCCCTCCTATGGCTACACCTTC; CDR3: CASSVPPSYGYTF
D: NA; size: NA; J: TRBJ2-5; V: TRBV6-6; DNA: TGTGCCAGCAGTTCGTCGGACGGAGAAGAGACCCAGTACTTC; CDR3: CASSSSDGEETQYF
D: NA; size: NA; J: TRBJ1-2; V: TRBV30; DNA: TGTGCCTGGAGTGAATCGACTTCTAACTATGGCTACACCTTC; CDR3: CAWSESTSNYGYTF
D: NA; size: NA; J: TRBJ1-1; V: TRBV12-3/TRBV12-4; DNA: TGTGCCAGCAGTTTCCCCCCACTGGGGGCTTTCTTT; CDR3: CASSFPPLGAFF
D: NA; size: many; J: TRBJ1-1; V: TRBV6-5; DNA: TGTGCCAGCAGTTACTCGAACAGGGCGGACACTGAAGCTTTCTTT; CDR3: CASSYSNRADTEAFF
D: TRBD1; size: many; J: TRBJ1-2; V: TRBV6-1; DNA: TGTGCCAGCAGTGGACTGCTTACCGGGACAGGATATGGCTACACCTTC; CDR3: CASSGLLTGTGYGYTF
D: NA; size: few; J: TRBJ2-2; V: TRBV10-3; DNA: TGTGCCATCAGCCCGACCGGGACTTCGAACACCGGGGAGCTGTTTTTT; CDR3: CAISPTGTSNTGELFF
D: NA; size: many; J: TRBJ2-3; V: TRBV12-3/TRBV12-4; DNA: TGTGCCAGCAAACCGGGAGCAGATACGCAGTATTTT; CDR3: CASKPGADTQYF
D: TRBD2; size: many; J: TRBJ2-3; V: TRBV4-3; DNA: TGCGCCAGCAGCCAACTCGGACTAGCGGGAGGCGCAGATACGCAGTATTTT; CDR3: CASSQLGLAGGADTQYF
D: NA; size: many; J: TRBJ1-2; V: TRBV12-3/TRBV12-4; DNA: TGTGCCAGCAGCACAACCCCTATCCATGGCTACACCTTC; CDR3: CASSTTPIHGYTF
D: NA; size: many; J: TRBJ2-3; V: TRBV5-1; DNA: TGCGCCAGCAGCTACAACGACAGGACAGATACGCAGTATTTT; CDR3: CASSYNDRTDTQYF
D: NA; size: few; J: TRBJ1-2; V: TRBV12-3/TRBV12-4; DNA: TGTGCCAGCAGACTCGGGACTCACTATGGCTACACCTTC; CDR3: CASRLGTHYGYTF
D: NA; size: NA; J: TRBJ2-7; V: TRBV5-1; DNA: TGCGCCAGCAGCTCCCTCCTCGATTACGAGCAGTACTTC; CDR3: CASSSLLDYEQYF
D: TRBD1; size: few; J: TRBJ1-6; V: TRBV29-1; DNA: TGCAGCGTTAGGGACAGGGGCAATTCACCCCTCCACTTT; CDR3: CSVRDRGNSPLHF
D: NA; size: NA; J: TRBJ2-7; V: TRBV3-1; DNA: TGTGCCAGCAGCCAAGATTATTCGGGACACAAGGCTTACGAGCAGTACTTC; CDR3: CASSQDYSGHKAYEQYF
D: NA; size: few; J: TRBJ2-1; V: TRBV10-3; DNA: TGTGCCATCAGTGCCCTTCGGGACAATTACCACAATGAGCAGTTCTTC; CDR3: CAISALRDNYHNEQFF
D: TRBD1; size: NA; J: TRBJ2-3; V: TRBV20-1; DNA: TGCAGTGCTAGGGGCGATCAGGGGGTCACAGATACGCAGTATTTT; CDR3: CSARGDQGVTDTQYF
D: TRBD1; size: NA; J: TRBJ1-6; V: TRBV12-3/TRBV12-4; DNA: TGTGCCAGCAGTCCTGAAGGACAGGGTAATTCACCCCTCCACTTT; CDR3: CASSPEGQGNSPLHF
D: TRBD2; size: NA; J: TRBJ2-4; V: TRBV20-1; DNA: TGCAGTGCTAGAGGCCCGGGAGGGCCTCTAGACATTCAGTACTTC; CDR3: CSARGPGGPLDIQYF
D: TRBD2; size: few; J: TRBJ2-7; V: TRBV10-1; DNA: TGCGCCAGCAGTGATCCGGCTAGCGGGCCCTACGAGCAGTACTTC; CDR3: CASSDPASGPYEQYF
D: TRBD2; size: few; J: TRBJ2-7; V: TRBV7-2; DNA: TGTGCCAGCAGCTTCGGGACTAGCGGGTGGGGCGAGCAGTACTTC; CDR3: CASSFGTSGWGEQYF
D: NA; size: many; J: TRBJ2-7; V: TRBV7-2; DNA: TGTGCCAGCAGCAGTAACAGAGCCTACGAGCAGTACTTC; CDR3: CASSSNRAYEQYF
D: NA; size: many; J: TRBJ1-1; V: TRBV10-3; DNA: TGTGCCATCAGTGATCTGTTGGCGGGGAACACTGAAGCTTTCTTT; CDR3: CAISDLLAGNTEAFF
D: TRBD1; size: NA; J: TRBJ2-1; V: TRBV27; DNA: TGTGCCAGCAGGAGACAGGGGGCGAGTAATGAGCAGTTCTTC; CDR3: CASRRQGASNEQFF
D: NA; size: NA; J: TRBJ1-1; V: TRBV7-9; DNA: TGTGCCAGCAGCTTATTGGGAAAAGGAGCTTTCTTT; CDR3: CASSLLGKGAFF
D: NA; size: NA; J: TRBJ2-7; V: TRBV3-1; DNA: TGTGCCAGCAGCCAAGTTCTGTCAGCTACCTACGAGCAGTACTTC; CDR3: CASSQVLSATYEQYF
D: TRBD2; size: NA; J: TRBJ2-3; V: TRBV7-8; DNA: TGTGCCAGTGGGCGGGAGGGCCCAGATACGCAGTATTTT; CDR3: CASGREGPDTQYF
D: NA; size: few; J: TRBJ2-1; V: TRBV3-1; DNA: TGTGCCAGCAGCCAAGCCCCCGGATCCTACAATGAGCAGTTCTTC; CDR3: CASSQAPGSYNEQFF
D: NA; size: NA; J: TRBJ1-1; V: TRBV2; DNA: TGTGCCAGCAGTGCCGGACAGTCCACTGAAGCTTTCTTT; CDR3: CASSAGQSTEAFF
D: NA; size: NA; J: TRBJ2-1; V: TRBV20-1; DNA: TGCAGTGCTAGAGTGGCGGAGATATACAATGAGCAGTTCTTC; CDR3: CSARVAEIYNEQFF
D: NA; size: NA; J: TRBJ2-5; V: TRBV30; DNA: TGTGCCTGGAGTACTGAGACCCAGTACTTC; CDR3: CAWSTETQYF
D: NA; size: many; J: TRBJ1-5; V: TRBV29-1; DNA: TGCAGCGTTTTGGGTTTGGTGGGACAGCCCCAGCATTTT; CDR3: CSVLGLVGQPQHF